This T cell receptor (beta chain) comes out of a study of blood T cell repertoires in COVID-19. The data were produced by immunoSEQ multiplex PCR, yet TCRdb's version contains in-frame clones alone and is incomplete. Of approximately 170,000 clones in the sample, about 85% were seen once. Looked up from germline, CDR1 is SNHLY and CDR2 is FYNNEI. Trimming removed 7 bases from V and 0 bases from J; junction bases left unmatched: 5. CDR3 length equals 15 residues. The receptor was derived from an elderly man with COVID-19, enrolled during active disease. The chain couples TRBV2 to TRBJ2-2; 7 bases are a match to TRBD1. Source material: peripheral blood. This CDR3 is CASTPDRANTGELFF. In nucleotides, the CDR3 is TGTGCCAGCACCCCCGACAGGGCGAACACCGGGGAGCTGTTTTTT.